One and the same sample provided the 11 T cell receptor beta chains below, sequenced in a study of blood T cell repertoires in COVID-19. Repertoires were generated with immunoSEQ multiplex PCR, while TCRdb's copy carries only in-frame clones and drops some. The data hold about 260,000 clones, with around 86% observed a single time. The material sequenced was PBMCs or T cells enriched from blood (not recorded which). These receptors all stem from a woman aged 45-65 years who had recovered from COVID-19.

Regarding this clone: One end of the junction does not line up with germline, which may come from a read error. The genes are TRBV4-1 and TRBJ2-1; 11 bases line up with TRBD2. This CDR3 has 12 residues. Looked up from germline, CDR1 is MGHRA and CDR2 is YSYEKL. The CDR3 spells CASSQVLAGVVF. The CDR3 nucleotides read TGCGCCAGCAGCCAAGTACTAGCGGGAGTTGTCTTC.

The rearrangement links TRBV28 to TRBJ2-7; perhaps TRBD2 as D (6 bases). This CDR3 is built from 15 residues. The V gene lost 4 bases and the J gene lost 4 bases, with 17 bases spanning the gap. CDR1 is MDHEN, CDR2 SYDVKM, per germline. This chain's CDR3 is CASSSPGGDLYEQYF. CDR3 sequence (DNA): TGTGCCAGCAGTTCCCCTGGCGGGGACCTATACGAGCAGTACTTC.

The rearrangement links TRBV18 to TRBJ1-1; 7 bases are shared with TRBD1. J was trimmed by 2 bases and V by 5 bases; bases with no gene match: 5. CDR3 length equals 14 residues. CDR1 KGHSH and CDR2 LQKENI come from the germline V gene. The CDR3, as DNA: TGTGCCAGCTCAGCGGGACAGTTAAACACTGAAGCTTTCTTT. Protein sequence: CASSAGQLNTEAFF.

The V call is TRBV29-1, the J call TRBJ1-3; no clear D. This CDR3 contains 14 residues. V lost 6 bases and J 3 bases, leaving 15 bases between the germline ends. Germline V CDR1 and CDR2: SQVTM, ANQGSEA. The CDR3 spells CSVDTPAGGNTIYF. In nucleotides, the CDR3 is TGCAGCGTAGACACTCCGGCGGGTGGAAACACCATATATTTT.

The chain employs TRBV4-1 and TRBJ1-5; possible D gene TRBD1, 5 bases. CDR3 length: 15 residues. The germline V gene encodes CDR1 MGHRA and CDR2 YSYEKL. V lost 4 bases and J lost 5, with 15 bases in between. The CDR3 here is CASSPLGPGDQPQHF. CDR3 nucleotides: TGCGCCAGCAGCCCCCTGGGGCCAGGTGATCAGCCCCAGCATTTT.

The CDR3 protein is CASTKKLAAGELFF. The CDR3 DNA reads TGTGCCAGCACCAAGAAGCTAGCCGCCGGGGAGCTGTTTTTT. This chain links TRBV28 with TRBJ2-2; D may be TRBD2 (5 bases). The CDR3 spans 14 residues. Germline CDR1 MDHEN, CDR2 SYDVKM. V lost 7 bases and J lost 6, with 15 bases in between. The full variable domain, completed using reference TRBV28 and TRBJ2-2, is DVKVTQSSRYLVKRTGEKVFLECVQDMDHENMFWYRQDPGLGLRLIYFSYDVKMKEKGDIPEGYSVSREKKERFSLILESASTNQTSMYLCASTKKLAAGELFFGEGSRLTVL.

The V call is TRBV19, the J call TRBJ2-5, with 8 positions matching TRBD2. There are 16 residues in the CDR3. Germline V lookup: CDR1 LNHDA, CDR2 SQIVND (reference sequence). Germline trimming cut 4 bases from V and 1 base from J; bases unmatched to any gene: 8. The CDR3 DNA is TGTGCCAGTAGTACCTTGAGTAGCGGGGCCCAAGAGACCCAGTACTTC. Residues: CASSTLSSGAQETQYF.

In its sample, this clone was seen a few times. The germline gene is not matched at one end of the junction; a read error may be the cause. The rearrangement uses TRBV7-7 and TRBJ2-2; 13 bases fit TRBD2. This CDR3 region has 15 residues. Germline V gives CDR1 SSHAT, CDR2 FNYEAQ (reference sequence). The CDR3 here is CASSLGLAGPGELFF. For the CDR3, the DNA is TGTGCTAGCAGCCTGGGACTAGCGGGACCCGGGGAGCTGTTTTTT. Full variable domain (rest looked up from reference TRBV7-7 and TRBJ2-2): GAGVSQSPRYKVTKRGQDVTLRCDPISSHATLYWYQQALGQGPEFLTYFNYEAQPDKSGLPSDRFSAERPEGSISTLTIQRTEQRDSAMYRCASSLGLAGPGELFFGEGSRLTVL.

The chain has TRBV2 and TRBJ1-6; 11 bases line up with TRBD1. The CDR3 length is 15 residues. V dropped 6 bases and J dropped 16; count of bases not matched to a gene: 14. Per germline, CDR1 SNHLY and CDR2 FYNNEI. Written as DNA, the CDR3 is TGTGCCAGCAGGTCAGCCGGGACAGGGGGTGTCTATCTCCACTTT. It yields the protein CASRSAGTGGVYLHF. The whole variable domain, remainder taken from reference TRBV2 and TRBJ1-6, is EPEVTQTPSHQVTQMGQEVILRCVPISNHLYFYWYRQILGQKVEFLVSFYNNEISEKSEIFDDQFSVERPDGSNFTLKIRSTKLEDSAMYFCASRSAGTGGVYLHFGNGTRLTVT.

The V gene is TRBV5-4, the J gene TRBJ2-1, with 10 bases fitting TRBD2. J was trimmed by 4 bases and V by 5 bases; bases with no gene match: 6. Germline V gene data show CDR1 as SGHNT and CDR2 as YYREEE (reference sequence). This CDR3 is 15 amino acids long. CDR3 sequence reads: CASRLAGGAYNEQFF. The CDR3 DNA is TGTGCCAGCAGGTTAGCGGGGGGCGCTTACAATGAGCAGTTCTTC.

The rearrangement links TRBV7-2 to TRBJ2-7; D unclear. From germline, CDR1 is SGHTA and CDR2 FQGNSA. V lost 1 base to trimming and J lost 6 bases, with 13 bases between them. This CDR3 has 14 residues. CDR3 sequence: CASSLERRVSEQYF. As DNA, the CDR3 is TGTGCCAGCAGCTTAGAGAGGAGAGTCAGCGAGCAGTACTTC.